This record looks at one TCR beta chain sequence and its context. The antigen it recognizes is unknown. No much larger clone is present one base from it, and per-base qualities are unavailable. This entry is derived from a study of cytomegalovirus exposure and HLA in healthy donors (dated by TCRdb to 2015 to 2018). Background for the entire study: According to an earlier analysis of 550 to 700 of the donors, about 179 million T cells yielded over 90 million unique TCR beta sequences and less than 300 Gb of sequence data. The study aimed to test whether cataloging public T cell receptors could reveal signatures of past pathogen exposure. On average, roughly 200,000 unique TCR beta nucleotide sequences were sequenced per donor among 398 genotyped donors of the cohort, with roughly 18% of those sequences being non-productive. A later analysis re-examined previously published TCR beta repertoires from 610 or so donors and added high-resolution HLA genotyping to investigate patterns of TCR occurrence. A later genetic analysis used genome-wide SNP genotypes for about 65% of the 666 donors, treating that subset as a discovery cohort. Rather than drawing on any new phenotypic data, the later analysis identified candidate immune exposures from TCR beta sequences and the way those sequences occurred across donors. Class I and class II HLA loci were covered by the typing at four-digit resolution. The study used immunosequencing to profile the T cell repertoires of about 670 subjects and linked those repertoires to cytomegalovirus serostatus. The number of typed donors differed by locus: about 620-640 for A, B, C, DRB1 and DQB1; 500 to 550 for DQA1; 606 for DPA1; and 400 to 480 for DPB1. In addition to the first cohort of approximately 670 subjects, a separate validation cohort of around 110 different subjects was used. Every repertoire in the discovery cohort had been generated on one and the same sequencing platform. Alongside the repertoire data, information on donor age, sex, ethnicity and CMV serostatus was compiled. Because of strong linkage in the cohort, a few DR-DQ haplotypes were treated as single units for association and clustering. The study combined high-throughput TCR immunosequencing, statistical association of individual TCRs with disease status, and machine learning to predict cytomegalovirus infection status. Roughly 300 gigabases of sequencing data and approximately 84 million unique TCR sequences were included in an early release covering 550 to 800 HLA-typed donors. An earlier analysis of around 580 of the donors used high-throughput TCR beta sequencing to judge whether each TCR beta V gene segment behaved as functional or pseudogenic. Of the roughly 430 genotyped donors, roughly 80% fell in the genetic ancestry cluster associated with self-reported Caucasian donors.

The germline V gene sets CDR1 to SGHDN and CDR2 to FVKESK. The CDR3 runs 14 residues from the cysteine to the phenylalanine. Only the CDR3 part of the read is kept: 42 bases, read in frame from the first base. The V and J ends are trimmed by 2 bases and 4 bases, leaving 11 bases between them. The cohort consisted of 650 to 850 healthy bone marrow donors. At the time of sampling, all cohort members were nominally healthy, though unrecorded immune exposures were likely present. The donor tested CMV seronegative and was one of the 352 seronegative cohort members. A peripheral blood sample was provided by each donor, and peripheral blood mononuclear cells were used for TCR beta sequencing. Genomic DNA was extracted from the blood cell samples with the Qiagen DNeasy Blood Extraction Kit. Broader findings and caveats from the paper: Compared with equally common non-associated chains, HLA-associated TCR beta chains in a later analysis were more clonally expanded and had lower generation probabilities. Presence/absence analyses assumed roughly uniform sequencing depth across donors, an assumption that may not hold. Because some donors lacked HLA typing at each locus, the association tests relied only on the typed subset. In a later analysis, TCR association rates were found to vary across HLA loci, with the most associated TCRs seen for DRB1 alleles and the fewest for HLA-C alleles. Compared with the 666-donor mean, donors in an Asian-associated ancestry cluster had fewer N-insertions in productive TCRs, according to a later genetic analysis. When HLA alleles, especially DR and DQ, strongly co-occurred, TCR associations were difficult to assign to individual alleles. The study gave a list of some 150 TCR beta chains associated with cytomegalovirus. A later analysis reported that several top co-occurrence clusters appeared linked to parvovirus B19, influenza, CMV and Epstein-Barr virus. At a false discovery rate of 0.05, a later analysis linked about 17,000 TCR beta sequences to specific HLA alleles. Across donors, most TCR sequences were observed very rarely, whereas some public TCRs were present in many individuals. In a later analysis, most CMV-associated TCR beta chains were found to appear HLA-restricted, with HLA associations seemingly driven largely by CMV exposure. The classifier was reported to diagnose cytomegalovirus status with high specificity and sensitivity in both the original and validation cohorts. Linkage disequilibrium might explain the correlated functional status among segregating V segments, but an unknown experimental factor could not be excluded. CMV serostatus was the only immune exposure information available for the cohort. Because counts were too low, about 15 rarely observed V segments, including chromosome 9 orphons, were left out of the earlier analysis of several hundred of the donors. A further reported finding was that TCR beta sequences accurately predicted the HLA-A and HLA-B alleles for most subjects in the first cohort. V-gene and J-gene trimming of TCR beta chains was associated with a missense DCLRE1C variant in a later genetic analysis, and the association was replicated in an independent cohort. This cohort had only TCR beta chains sequenced, and the lack of alpha or paired-chain data limited which features could be detected. The 87-base-pair reads could not distinguish some IMGT-functional V segments, including TRBV6-2 and TRBV6-3, so those segments were excluded. An earlier analysis of some 560 of the donors showed that most TCR beta V segments appeared in productive rearrangements either about 87% or about 30% of the time, which broadly matched IMGT annotations. A cluster of highly shared sequence variants was judged likely to represent a technical artifact of the sequencing pipeline. In vitro tests confirmed that three of the cytomegalovirus-associated TCR beta chains recognize cytomegalovirus antigens. It was suggested by the authors that the approach could potentially be generalized to other disease states and immunological phenotypes.

Library construction relied on the immunoSEQ multiplex PCR assay. For the multiplex PCR, a mixture combining 60 forward primers for TCR Vbeta segments and 13 reverse primers for TCR Jbeta segments was used. The CDR3 region of rearranged TCR beta genes was amplified from genomic DNA with a multiplex PCR assay. The Illumina HiSeq System was used to sequence the amplified TCR beta libraries as 87-base-pair reads. From the authors' description of their analysis: Across the 666 repertoires, a later analysis counted approximately 83 million unique TCR beta chains, roughly 11 million of which were shared by at least two donors. To remove PCR and sequencing errors, raw reads were error-corrected and collapsed into unique sequences using a nearest-neighbor algorithm that merged closely related sequences. V, D and J gene segments were assigned by aligning CDR3 sequences to IMGT reference sequences. For a sequence to be retained, a match of at least six nucleotides was required to both a V gene segment and a J gene segment. Rearrangements were classified as productive when the CDR3 lacked stop codons and remained in frame with V and J, and all other rearrangements were classified as non-productive. CDR3 was defined by IMGT convention, running from the second conserved V-encoded cysteine to the conserved J-encoded phenylalanine. Sequences without an unambiguous match to a single V gene segment were excluded from the earlier analysis of about 640 of the donors. In an earlier analysis of approximately 500 of the donors, a V segment was called functional when productive rearrangements were above 56.7%, and segregating when the standard deviation between donors exceeded 5%. A statistical classification framework was built to diagnose cytomegalovirus status from the catalog of TCR beta chain sequences. V and J gene assignment, in a later analysis, came from comparing TCR nucleotide sequences with IMGT/GENE-DB human TR gene sequences. The TCRdist pipeline was used in a later analysis to assign CDR3 sequences and most-parsimonious VDJ recombination scenarios. In a later analysis, each TCR beta chain was defined by its CDR3 amino acid sequence together with its V-gene family, and reads without a unique V-gene family were excluded. As a way to deal with suspected cross-contamination and a sequencing artifact, a later analysis dropped nearly 600 nucleotide sequences that were highly shared and had low generation probability. A later analysis calculated a clonal expansion index for each public chain from normalized within-repertoire ranks of inferred template counts. In a later analysis, generation probabilities were computed with a VDJ recombination model fitted to out-of-frame rearrangements, and the resulting probabilities were checked against IGoR. In a later analysis, TCR-TCR, TCR-HLA and TCR-CMV co-occurrence was scored with hypergeometric tests, and a repertoire-size bias correction was applied to TCR pairs. A later analysis estimated false discovery rates by permuting HLA or CMV assignments 20 times. In a later analysis, co-occurring TCRs were grouped using DBSCAN, with TCRdist sequence similarity added in when clustering inside HLA-allele-positive subsets. Repertoires with fewer than 30,000 or more than 120,000 public chains were left out of co-occurrence clustering, as were roughly five repertoires with anomalous nucleotide sharing. TCRdb stores this immuneACCESS table with in-frame sequences only. Part of the clones is absent; in the studies checked, under half of the shortfall reflects unresolved V genes, and no reason is known for the rest. The V and J calls and clone size come from that table; D and trimming were worked out from the DNA. Present in this sample are 200,000 to 250,000 clones, 65% to 90% of which were seen just once. The leading ten clones occupy approximately 1.5% of the sample.

The sequence came from a girl aged 10-17 years in good health and CMV-seronegative. The sample was PBMCs. The sequence links TRBV14 to TRBJ1-1; a tentative D call is TRBD1 (5 bases match). The encoded CDR3 is CASSQQGFRTEAFF. The nucleotides are TGTGCCAGCAGCCAACAGGGATTTCGCACTGAAGCTTTCTTT.